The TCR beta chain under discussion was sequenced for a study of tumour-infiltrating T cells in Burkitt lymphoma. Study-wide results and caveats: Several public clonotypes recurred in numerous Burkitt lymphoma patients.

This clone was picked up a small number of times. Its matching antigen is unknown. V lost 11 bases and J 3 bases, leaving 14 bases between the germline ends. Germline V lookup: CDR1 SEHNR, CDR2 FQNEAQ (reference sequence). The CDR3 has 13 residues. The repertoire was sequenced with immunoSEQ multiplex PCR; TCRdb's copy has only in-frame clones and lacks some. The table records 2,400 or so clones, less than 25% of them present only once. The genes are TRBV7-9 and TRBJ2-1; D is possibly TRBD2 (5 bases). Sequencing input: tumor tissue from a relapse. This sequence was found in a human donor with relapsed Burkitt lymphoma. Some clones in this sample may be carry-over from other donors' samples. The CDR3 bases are TGTGCCCTGACTCAAGGAGGCTACAATGAGCAGTTCTTC. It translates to CALTQGGYNEQFF.